This T cell receptor (beta chain) comes out of a study of cytomegalovirus exposure and HLA in healthy donors. General study points: Among donors in an Asian-associated ancestry cluster, a later analysis reportedly found fewer N-insertions than the approximately 700-donor mean. A later analysis found most CMV-associated TCR beta chains apparently HLA-restricted.

PCR amplification relied on 60 Vbeta primers (plus 13 Jbeta primers). Original methodology: Per a later analysis, the number of unique TCR beta chains was around 79 million, of which about 11 million were shared. Assay used: immunoSEQ multiplex PCR; TCRdb lists only in-frame clones, some missing. The DNA gave D and trimming, while V, J and clone size come from that table. The sample records approximately 250,000 clones, around 80% being singletons. Remarks on this clone: Its antigen is not identified.

Germline V lookup: CDR1 MDHEN, CDR2 SYDVKM. V was trimmed by 8 bases and J by 0 bases, leaving 20 bases between them. The CDR3 is 17 residues long. Sequencing was done on a sample of PBMCs. The chain joins TRBV28 to TRBJ1-3; possible D gene TRBD1, 5 bases. The clonotype was recovered from a boy aged 10-17 years in good health and CMV-seronegative. The CDR3 DNA is TGTGCCAGCTATCTGAGTACAGGCCCAAGCTCTGGAAACACCATATATTTT. Protein: CASYLSTGPSSGNTIYF.